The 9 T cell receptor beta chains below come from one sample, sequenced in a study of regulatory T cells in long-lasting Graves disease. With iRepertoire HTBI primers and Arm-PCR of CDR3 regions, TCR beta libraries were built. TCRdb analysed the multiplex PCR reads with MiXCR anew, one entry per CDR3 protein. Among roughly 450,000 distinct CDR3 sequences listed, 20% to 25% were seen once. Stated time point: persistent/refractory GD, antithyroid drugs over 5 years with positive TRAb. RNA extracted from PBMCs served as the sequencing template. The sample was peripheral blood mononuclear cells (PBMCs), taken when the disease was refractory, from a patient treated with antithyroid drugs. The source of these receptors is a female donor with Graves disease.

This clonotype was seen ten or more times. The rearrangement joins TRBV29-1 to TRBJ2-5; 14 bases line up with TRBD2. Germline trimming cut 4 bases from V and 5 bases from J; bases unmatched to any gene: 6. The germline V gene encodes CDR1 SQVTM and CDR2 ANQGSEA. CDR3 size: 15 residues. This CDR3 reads CSVGTSGGTGETQYF. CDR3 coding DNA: TGCAGCGTTGGGACTAGCGGGGGGACTGGCGAGACCCAGTACTTC.

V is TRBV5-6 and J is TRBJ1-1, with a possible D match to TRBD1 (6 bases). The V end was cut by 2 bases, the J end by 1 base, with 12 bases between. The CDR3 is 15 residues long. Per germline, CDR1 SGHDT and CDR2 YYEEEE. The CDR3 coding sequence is TGTGCCAGCAGCTTTGACTGGACAGCGAACACTGAAGCTTTCTTT. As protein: CASSFDWTANTEAFF.

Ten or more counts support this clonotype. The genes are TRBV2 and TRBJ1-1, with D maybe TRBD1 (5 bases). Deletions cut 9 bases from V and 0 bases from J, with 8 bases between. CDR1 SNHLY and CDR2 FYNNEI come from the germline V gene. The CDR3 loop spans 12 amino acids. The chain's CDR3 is CASKTVNTEAFF. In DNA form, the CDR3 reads TGTGCCAGTAAGACAGTGAACACTGAAGCTTTCTTT.

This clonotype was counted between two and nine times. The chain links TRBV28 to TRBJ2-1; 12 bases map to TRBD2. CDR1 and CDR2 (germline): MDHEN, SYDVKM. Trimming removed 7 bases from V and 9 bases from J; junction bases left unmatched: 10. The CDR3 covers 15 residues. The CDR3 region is CASIRASGRAPEQFF. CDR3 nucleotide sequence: TGTGCCAGCATCCGGGCTAGCGGGAGGGCCCCTGAGCAGTTCTTC. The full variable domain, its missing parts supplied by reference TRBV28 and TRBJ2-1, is DVKVTQSSRYLVKRTGEKVFLECVQDMDHENMFWYRQDPGLGLRLIYFSYDVKMKEKGDIPEGYSVSREKKERFSLILESASTNQTSMYLCASIRASGRAPEQFFGPGTRLTVL.

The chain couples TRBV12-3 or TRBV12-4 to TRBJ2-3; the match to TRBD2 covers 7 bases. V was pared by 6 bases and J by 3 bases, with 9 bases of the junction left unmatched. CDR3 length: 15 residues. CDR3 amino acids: CASSSGTTATDTQYF. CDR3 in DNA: TGTGCCAGCAGCTCCGGGACTACAGCAACAGATACGCAGTATTTT.

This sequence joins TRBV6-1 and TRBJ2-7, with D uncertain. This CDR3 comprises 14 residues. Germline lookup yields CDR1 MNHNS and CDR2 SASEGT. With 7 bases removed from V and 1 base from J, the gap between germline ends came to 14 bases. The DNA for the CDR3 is TGTGCCAGCACCCTTTATGCAGGTTCCTACGAGCAGTACTTC. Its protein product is CASTLYAGSYEQYF.

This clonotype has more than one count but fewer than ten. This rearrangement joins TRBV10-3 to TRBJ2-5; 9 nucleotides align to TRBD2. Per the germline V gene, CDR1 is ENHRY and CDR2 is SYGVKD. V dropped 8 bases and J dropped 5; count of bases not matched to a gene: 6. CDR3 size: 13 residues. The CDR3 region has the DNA TGTGCCATCGCAACTGCGGGGGGGGAGACCCAGTACTTC. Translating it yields CAIATAGGETQYF.

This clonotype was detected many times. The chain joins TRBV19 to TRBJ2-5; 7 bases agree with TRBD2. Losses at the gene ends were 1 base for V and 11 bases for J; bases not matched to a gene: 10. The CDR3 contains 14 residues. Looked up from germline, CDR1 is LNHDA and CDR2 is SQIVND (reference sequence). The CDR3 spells CASSIGGRADLQYF. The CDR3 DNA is TGTGCCAGTAGTATAGGAGGGAGGGCCGATCTACAGTACTTC.

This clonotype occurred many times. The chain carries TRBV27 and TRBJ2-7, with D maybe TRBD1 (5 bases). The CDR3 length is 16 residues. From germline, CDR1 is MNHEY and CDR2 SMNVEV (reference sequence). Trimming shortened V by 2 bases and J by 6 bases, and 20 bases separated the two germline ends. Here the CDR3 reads CASSLGATRVRGEQYF. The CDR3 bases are TGTGCCAGCAGTTTAGGCGCCACCAGGGTACGCGGCGAGCAGTACTTC.